A selection of T cell receptor beta chains follows, all from one sample in a study of CD8+ T cells in alopecia areata. Libraries were prepared by immunoSEQ multiplex PCR; TCRdb keeps only in-frame clonotypes and omits some of them. The table records tens of thousands of clones, over 70% of them present only once. The specimen comprised CD8+ T cells sorted from blood, sampled between weeks 44 and 45, from a patient treated with tofacitinib. These receptor sequences come from a human donor with alopecia areata. Both conserved end residues are part of each CDR3. A D gene is named only where the DNA matches it firmly. For some rows the clone size is stated as once, few or many, or as a class when expanded; others skip it.

V	D	J	size	DNA	CDR3
TRBV29-1	TRBD2	TRBJ2-5	few	TGCAGCGTGGAACTAGCGGGGTTCCAAGAGACCCAGTACTTC	CSVELAGFQETQYF
TRBV29-1	NA	TRBJ2-1	few	TGCAGCGCCATGTTCCCGGGCGACTACAATGAGCAGTTCTTC	CSAMFPGDYNEQFF
TRBV10-3	NA	TRBJ1-1	NA	TGTGCCATCAGCCAATACCTTAAGGGTACGATGAACACTGAAGCTTTCTTT	CAISQYLKGTMNTEAFF
TRBV6-1	NA	TRBJ1-1	NA	TGTGCCAGTTGGCTGAACACTGAAGCTTTCTTT	CASWLNTEAFF
TRBV6-5	NA	TRBJ2-1	few	TGTGCCAGCAGGCTGGGACGGCTTGCTGAGCAGTTCTTC	CASRLGRLAEQFF
TRBV30	NA	TRBJ2-3	once	TGTGCCTGGGCCCGGGGCGCAGATACGCAGTATTTT	CAWARGADTQYF
TRBV4-3	NA	TRBJ2-2	NA	TGCGCCAGCAGCCAAGATTGGTCGATGGCAAGGCGAGGCTATGAGCTGTTTTTT	CASSQDWSMARRGYELFF
TRBV11-2	NA	TRBJ2-3	NA	TGTGCCAGCAGCCTGAATCAGCCCGGGACGCAGTATTTT	CASSLNQPGTQYF
TRBV29-1	TRBD2	TRBJ2-1	few	TGCAGCGTTGAAAAAGAGGTGACTAGCGGAAACAATGAGCAGTTCTTC	CSVEKEVTSGNNEQFF
TRBV9	TRBD1	TRBJ1-2	few	TGTGCCAGCAGCGCATTAACAGGGGATGGCTACACCTTC	CASSALTGDGYTF
TRBV2	NA	TRBJ1-1	NA	TGTGCCAGCAGGGGAGGAGACACTGAAGCTTTCTTT	CASRGGDTEAFF
TRBV7-9	TRBD1	TRBJ1-1	NA	TGTGCCAGCAGTCGGGACAGACCTGAAGCTTTCTTT	CASSRDRPEAFF
TRBV30	NA	TRBJ2-1	NA	TGTGCCTGGAGTGTACGTCTGGGAATGGATGAGCAGTTCTTC	CAWSVRLGMDEQFF
TRBV4-3	NA	TRBJ1-6	few	TGCGCCAGCAGCCAAGATGTTGGGGGGTGGAATTCACCCCTCCACTTT	CASSQDVGGWNSPLHF
TRBV7-2	NA	TRBJ1-2	NA	TGTGCCAGCAGCTTACTGTATCCAGAAAGCCACTATGGCTACACCTTC	CASSLLYPESHYGYTF
TRBV9	TRBD2	TRBJ2-3	once	TGTGCCAGCAGCCCCCGGGGAGCGGGGGGGACAGATACGCAGTATTTT	CASSPRGAGGTDTQYF
TRBV7-7	TRBD1	TRBJ2-5	NA	TGTGCCAGCAGCTTAGCGGTGAAGGGACAGGGACAAGAGACCCAGTACTTC	CASSLAVKGQGQETQYF
TRBV29-1	TRBD1	TRBJ1-2	few	TGCAGCCCCGGCCGGGACAGGGAGGGGTCGGATTCCCGAGCTAACTATGGCTACACCTTC	CSPGRDREGSDSRANYGYTF
TRBV29-1	TRBD2	TRBJ2-1	NA	TGCAGCGTTGTTCGAGCGGGGGTGCGCAATGAGCAGTTCTTC	CSVVRAGVRNEQFF
TRBV6-5	NA	TRBJ1-2	NA	TGTGCCAGCAGTTACTCGATCAGGGGCTCCGAGGGAGGCTACACCTTC	CASSYSIRGSEGGYTF
TRBV7-9	NA	TRBJ2-7	NA	TGTGCCAGCAGCCCCGGGATCGCCTACGAGCAGTACTTC	CASSPGIAYEQYF
TRBV25-1	NA	TRBJ2-7	once	TGTGCCAGCACCCCGGGGAGCGAGCAGTACTTC	CASTPGSEQYF
TRBV4-3	NA	TRBJ2-1	NA	TGCGCCAGCAGCCAAGGGACAGTTGACAATGAGCAGTTCTTC	CASSQGTVDNEQFF
TRBV7-3	NA	TRBJ2-3	NA	TGTGCCAGCAGCTTAGGGCGGGGAAGCACAGATACGCAGTATTTT	CASSLGRGSTDTQYF
TRBV7-2	NA	TRBJ2-7	NA	TGTGCCAGCAGATCGGCCAGCTCTTACGAGCAGTACTTC	CASRSASSYEQYF
TRBV6-5	NA	TRBJ1-1	once	TGTGCCAGCAGTTTATCAGCGTTCACTGAAGCTTTCTTT	CASSLSAFTEAFF
TRBV6-5	NA	TRBJ1-1	NA	TGTGCCAGCAGTTTTCGGGAGGGAAACACTGAAGCTTTCTTT	CASSFREGNTEAFF
TRBV5-6	TRBD1	TRBJ1-1	NA	TGTGCCAGCAGCTTGGGGACAGGGAACACTGAAGCTTTCTTT	CASSLGTGNTEAFF
TRBV2	NA	TRBJ1-5	NA	TGTGCCAGCAGGGTCTATAGCAATCAGCCCCAGCATTTT	CASRVYSNQPQHF
TRBV27	TRBD2	TRBJ2-3	NA	TGTGCCAGCAGTTTATGGCCCCCTAGCGGGAATACAGATACGCAGTATTTT	CASSLWPPSGNTDTQYF
TRBV6-5	NA	TRBJ2-3	NA	TGTGCCAGCAGTTACACTAGCACAGATACGCAGTATTTT	CASSYTSTDTQYF
TRBV6-5	NA	TRBJ1-1	NA	TGTGCCAGCAGTTACGCCCTCCCGAGGGCTGAAGCTTTCTTT	CASSYALPRAEAFF
TRBV29-1	TRBD1	TRBJ1-2	NA	TGCAGCGTTGAGGGTGGACAGGGGGGAGGCTTACGTGGCTACACCTTC	CSVEGGQGGGLRGYTF
TRBV13	NA	TRBJ2-7	NA	TGTGCCAGCAGCTTAGGACTAGTGAACGAGCAGTACTTC	CASSLGLVNEQYF
TRBV7-9	NA	TRBJ2-2	NA	TGTGCCAGCAGCTTACGTCCGGGGGAGCTGTTTTTT	CASSLRPGELFF
TRBV5-6	NA	TRBJ1-5	once	TGTGCCAGCAGCCGGGACGGAGATCAGCCCCAGCATTTT	CASSRDGDQPQHF
TRBV29-1	NA	TRBJ2-1	NA	TGCAGCGTCGTAGTCAGCAATGAGCAGTTCTTC	CSVVVSNEQFF
TRBV15	NA	TRBJ2-1	few	TGTGCCACCAGCAGAGATCTCCCAACTCCCGGGACACTGACCTACAATGAGCAGTTCTTC	CATSRDLPTPGTLTYNEQFF
TRBV29-1	TRBD1	TRBJ1-2	NA	TGCAGCGTCCCCGGGACAGGGGTAGAGGGCTACACCTTC	CSVPGTGVEGYTF
TRBV10-2	NA	TRBJ1-5	NA	TGCGCCAGCAGTGAGTGGAACAATCAGCCCCAGCATTTT	CASSEWNNQPQHF
TRBV4-3	NA	TRBJ2-2	NA	TGCGCCAGCAGCCAAGATCGAGCCTCTGCCGGGGAGCTGTTTTTT	CASSQDRASAGELFF
TRBV10-2	NA	TRBJ2-7	NA	TGCGCCAGCAGTTCTGGACAGCCCGTCGAGCAGTACTTC	CASSSGQPVEQYF
TRBV4-3	NA	TRBJ1-2	NA	TGCGCCAGCAGCCAAGACGTGGGGGGGAATGGGAACTATGGCTACACCTTC	CASSQDVGGNGNYGYTF
TRBV5-6	NA	TRBJ2-2	NA	TGTGCCAGCAGCCTTGGCCACCCCGGGGAGCTGTTTTTT	CASSLGHPGELFF
TRBV15	TRBD1	TRBJ2-1	NA	TGTGCCACCAGCAGAGGACAGGGGGACAATGAGCAGTTCTTC	CATSRGQGDNEQFF
TRBV27	TRBD2	TRBJ2-3	NA	TGTGCCAGCAGTCCCTTTCGGACTAGCGGGGGGTCAACAGATACGCAGTATTTT	CASSPFRTSGGSTDTQYF
TRBV4-1	TRBD1	TRBJ2-7	few	TGCGCCAGCAGCCAAGGACAGGGGGCCGGCTACGAGCAGTACTTC	CASSQGQGAGYEQYF
TRBV20-1	NA	TRBJ2-7	NA	TGCAGTGCTAGTGGAACCTACGAGCAGTACTTC	CSASGTYEQYF
TRBV27	NA	TRBJ1-1	NA	TGTGCCAGCAGTATGTCCCGGGACGGGAACACTGAAGCTTTCTTT	CASSMSRDGNTEAFF
TRBV13	NA	TRBJ2-1	NA	TGTGCCAGCAGTCACCGACAGGCGAGCTCCTACAATGAGCAGTTCTTC	CASSHRQASSYNEQFF
TRBV6-5	NA	TRBJ2-3	once	TGTGCCAGCAGTTACGGGGGGGCCCTATACACAGATACGCAGTATTTT	CASSYGGALYTDTQYF
TRBV2	NA	TRBJ2-5	NA	TGTGCCAGCAGTGAGTACGGGTCCCCGGCGAGGGAGACCCAGTACTTC	CASSEYGSPARETQYF
TRBV27	TRBD1	TRBJ2-2	NA	TGTGCCAGCAGCACCATCCCGACAGGGCCCGGGGAGCTGTTTTTT	CASSTIPTGPGELFF
TRBV7-9	NA	TRBJ2-2	few	TGTGCCAGCAGCCCAATAGCCGGGGAGCTGTTTTTT	CASSPIAGELFF
TRBV27	NA	TRBJ2-7	once	TGTGCCAGCAGTGCTGGGGGCCCCTACGAGCAGTACTTC	CASSAGGPYEQYF
TRBV23-1	NA	TRBJ1-2	NA	TGCGCCAGCAGCCCCGGGGGGAACAATGGCTACACCTTC	CASSPGGNNGYTF
TRBV14	NA	TRBJ2-7	few	TGTGCCAGCAGCCAAGATTCCGAGGGATGGCAGTACTTC	CASSQDSEGWQYF
TRBV6-6	NA	TRBJ2-7	NA	TGTGCCAGCAGCCCTCCCACGATTGACGAGCAGTACTTC	CASSPPTIDEQYF